The next 10 T cell receptor beta chains were all read from a single sample in a study of T cells in Graves' hyperthyroidism and ophthalmopathy (dated by TCRdb to the late 2010s). Library construction relied on multiplex PCR. The data were produced on an Illumina HiSeq 2000. The TCR beta CDR3 regions were amplified from RNA transcripts. For the first round of RT-PCR on the TCR CDR3, the HTBI primer set was used together with the Qiagen OneStep RT-PCR kit. Clones were called with MiXCR by TCRdb after fastp trimmed the public reads at Q25, and only in-frame beta chains were retained. All rows with the same CDR3 protein become a single entry with the most common DNA and genes. This sample comprises about 690,000 distinct CDR3 sequences, about 18% of them detected only once. Around a sixth of the sample is held by the ten biggest clonotypes. Sequencing input: blood. The receptor source for this set is a man aged 50 to 59 with Graves' hyperthyroidism.

This clonotype turned up a few times. This chain joins TRBV20-1 and TRBJ2-7; D is uncertain. CDR3 length: 14 amino acids. Germline lookup yields CDR1 DFQATT and CDR2 SNEGSKA (reference sequence). Trimming cost V 0 bases and J 3 bases, with 12 bases left between them. Written as DNA, the CDR3 is TGCAGTGCTAGAGATGGCAGTAGCTTCTACGAGCAGTACTTC. Translating gives CSARDGSSFYEQYF.

This clonotype has a count of ten or more. The chain recombines TRBV24-1 with TRBJ2-2, with 9 bases aligning to TRBD2. The V gene end was trimmed by 4 bases and the J gene end by 4 bases; junction bases not matched to a gene: 6. The CDR3 has 16 amino acids. Germline V CDR1 and CDR2: KGHDR, SFDVKD. In DNA, the CDR3 is TGTGCCACCAGTGACATTAGCGGGAGTAGCACCGGGGAGCTGTTTTTT. Its protein product is CATSDISGSSTGELFF.

This clonotype showed up many times. The chain joins TRBV20-1 to TRBJ2-7, with D perhaps TRBD1 or TRBD2 (5 bases each). The CDR3 totals 14 residues. Germline assignment: CDR1 DFQATT and CDR2 SNEGSKA (reference sequence). V lost 5 bases and J lost 5, with 19 bases in between. The CDR3 region is CSAGPGTSRDEQYF. The CDR3 nucleotides are TGCAGTGCTGGTCCGGGGACGAGTAGGGACGAGCAGTACTTC.

The chain joins TRBV6-1 to TRBJ2-7; 8 positions agree with TRBD1. V gave up 7 bases and J gave up 4 bases; unmatched junction bases: 12. CDR1 is MNHNS and CDR2 is SASEGT in the germline V gene. The length of the CDR3 is 15 residues. CDR3 in DNA: TGTGCCAGCACCATGGGGACAGGATCTACGTACGAGCAGTACTTC. Protein product: CASTMGTGSTYEQYF.

The count of this clonotype is one. A much larger clone differs from this one at a single base, so this may be a read error. No conserved phenylalanine or tryptophan ends this CDR3, so it is likely a read error. The chain recombines TRBV5-1 with TRBJ1-2; D possibly corresponds to TRBD1 (5 bases). The CDR3 has 14 residues. Germline CDR1 is SGHRS and CDR2 is YFSETQ. V was pared by 0 bases and J by 0 bases, with 6 bases between. CDR3 DNA: TGCGCCAGCAGCTTGGTAGGGGCTAACTATGGCTACACCCTC. Translated, it gives CASSLVGANYGYTL.

The chain joins TRBV7-9 to TRBJ1-3; D not certain. V gave up 5 bases and J gave up 2 bases, with 13 bases separating them. This CDR3 has 15 amino acids. Germline CDR1 SEHNR, CDR2 FQNEAQ (reference sequence). The CDR3 DNA reads as TGTGCCAGCAGCGCGACGACGGGAGCTGGAAACACCATATATTTT. It yields the protein CASSATTGAGNTIYF.

This clonotype was recorded at least ten times. The genes are TRBV5-1 and TRBJ2-7; 8 nucleotides match TRBD2. This CDR3 spans 15 amino acids. V lost 0 bases and J lost 5; bases outside the gene matches: 7. In germline, CDR1 is SGHRS, CDR2 YFSETQ. In DNA, the CDR3 is TGCGCCAGCAGCTTGGCCCGGGCGGGAGGTGACGAGCAGTACTTC. Translating it yields CASSLARAGGDEQYF.

This clonotype was detected ten times or more. V and J are TRBV7-9 and TRBJ2-1; no clear D. Germline CDR1 reads SEHNR; CDR2 reads FQNEAQ (reference sequence). The CDR3 consists of 15 residues. Deletions cut 1 base from V and 0 bases from J, with 7 bases between. The CDR3 DNA follows: TGTGCCAGCAGCTTAGGCTCCCCCTCCTACAATGAGCAGTTCTTC. Its protein product is CASSLGSPSYNEQFF. The whole variable domain, filled in from reference TRBV7-9 and TRBJ2-1, reads DTGVSQNPRHKITKRGQNVTFRCDPISEHNRLYWYRQTLGQGPEFLTYFQNEAQLEKSRLLSDRFSAERPKGSFSTLEIQRTEQGDSAMYLCASSLGSPSYNEQFFGPGTRLTVL.

CDR3 sequence: CASSPLTGNEQYF. CDR3 sequence (DNA): TGTGCCAGCAGCCCCCTGACAGGTAACGAGCAGTACTTC. The chain has TRBV11-3 and TRBJ2-7; TRBD1 is a possible D gene (6 bases). The V end lost 5 bases, the J end lost 5 bases, and 13 bases lay between the germline ends. The germline V gene encodes CDR1 SGHNT and CDR2 YENEEA. This CDR3 comprises 13 residues.

This clonotype was counted only a few times. V and J are TRBV18 and TRBJ2-3, with TRBD2 identical over 7 bases. Trimming took 3 bases from V and 6 from J; bases not matched to a gene: 3. This CDR3 has 13 residues. CDR1 and CDR2 from the germline V gene are KGHSH and LQKENI. CDR3 protein: CASSPGREDTQYF. The CDR3 region has the DNA TGTGCCAGCTCACCCGGGCGGGAGGATACGCAGTATTTT.